The 28 T cell receptor beta chains given below trace back to one sample, sequenced in a study of blood T cell repertoires in COVID-19. Some clones are missing from TCRdb's copy, which holds only in-frame ones; the method was immunoSEQ multiplex PCR. The table records just over 150,000 clones, 85% of them present only once. The sequenced sample was peripheral blood. The receptors stem from a human donor with acute or convalescent COVID-19. The donor label of this sample is uncertain.

CDR3: CASSSTTGDQPQHF. CDR3 nucleotides: TGTGCCAGCAGTTCGACGACAGGGGATCAGCCCCAGCATTTT. The rearrangement uses TRBV6-5 and TRBJ1-5, with 8 bases identical to TRBD1. The ends lost 4 bases at V and 5 bases at J; junction bases unmatched: 4. CDR1 and CDR2 (germline): MNHEY, SVGAGI. CDR3 size: 14 residues.

This chain joins TRBV5-1 and TRBJ1-5; 7 bases fit TRBD1. CDR1 and CDR2 from the germline V gene are SGHRS and YFSETQ. J lost 3 bases, V lost 4 bases, and 7 bases had no gene match. The CDR3 runs to 15 residues. CDR3: CASSPGDRFNQPQHF. The CDR3 DNA sequence: TGCGCCAGCAGCCCAGGGGACAGATTCAATCAGCCCCAGCATTTT.

The chain is built from TRBV3-1 (or the pseudogene TRBV3-2) and TRBJ1-4; tentatively, D is TRBD1 (5 bases). Germline values: CDR1 LGHDT, CDR2 YNNKEL (reference sequence). The CDR3 is 16 residues long. Trimming cost V 2 bases and J 7 bases, with 17 bases left between them. CDR3 nucleotides: TGTGCCAGCAGCCAACCCACAGGCGGGGGGTCTGAAAAACTGTTTTTT. It translates to CASSQPTGGGSEKLFF.

The CDR3 region has the DNA TGTGCCAGCAGCTCTCGCGGGGGGTGGACACAAGAGACCCAGTACTTC. It encodes CASSSRGGWTQETQYF. The V gene is TRBV7-2, the J gene TRBJ2-5, with 8 bases aligning to TRBD2. Germline-derived CDR1 and CDR2 are SGHTA and FQGNSA. This CDR3 is built from 16 residues. The trim removed 4 bases at V and 2 bases at J, leaving 9 bases unmatched.

This clone has just a few counts. The chain employs TRBV6-5 and TRBJ1-6; TRBD1 might be the D (5 bases). The CDR3 length is 14 residues. The germline V and J ends were trimmed by 9 bases and 4 bases, with 13 bases remaining between them. Germline CDR1 MNHEY, CDR2 SVGAGI. The CDR3 protein is CASIGPGYNSPLHF. The CDR3 DNA sequence: TGTGCCAGTATAGGGCCAGGGTATAATTCACCCCTCCACTTT.

The chain employs TRBV7-2 and TRBJ2-1; 8 nucleotides line up with TRBD2. Germline CDR1 reads SGHTA; CDR2 reads FQGNSA. The CDR3 loop spans 15 amino acids. V lost 5 bases to trimming and J lost 6 bases; unmatched junction nucleotides: 9. CDR3 amino acids: CASSTASGRSNEQFF. CDR3 bases: TGTGCCAGCAGCACCGCTAGCGGGCGTTCCAATGAGCAGTTCTTC.

The chain recombines TRBV5-1 with TRBJ2-5, with a weak D call TRBD2 (5 bases). This CDR3 has 14 amino acids. With 6 bases removed from V and 5 bases from J, the gap between germline ends came to 17 bases. Germline V CDR1 and CDR2: SGHRS, YFSETQ. CDR3 residues: CASNPGGSGETQYF. In DNA, the CDR3 is TGCGCCAGCAACCCTGGCGGATCGGGGGAGACCCAGTACTTC.

For this clone: Germline is not matched at one junction end, which may reflect a read error. This chain connects TRBV6-1 to TRBJ1-1; 7 bases agree with TRBD1. Germline CDR1 reads MNHNS; CDR2 reads SASEGT. The CDR3 is 15 residues long. DNA for the CDR3: TGTGCCAGCAGCGAAGTCACAGGGGTAAGGACTGAAGCTTTCTTT. Amino acid sequence: CASSEVTGVRTEAFF.

V is TRBV2 and J is TRBJ1-2; TRBD1 aligns across 7 bases. The V segment lost 4 bases and the J segment 8 bases; nucleotides outside the gene matches: 4. In germline, CDR1 is SNHLY, CDR2 FYNNEI. This CDR3 contains 12 residues. CDR3 in DNA: TGTGCCAGCAGTGGGACAGGAAGGGGCTACACCTTC. This codes for CASSGTGRGYTF.

The genes are TRBV9 and TRBJ1-6, with D unresolved. Germline-derived CDR1 and CDR2 are SGDLS and YYNGEE. The ends were cut back, 0 bases at V and 9 bases at J, with 10 bases in the middle. This CDR3 has 14 residues. CDR3 coding DNA: TGTGCCAGCAGCGTAGAGGGAGTGATTTCACCCCTCCACTTT. Its protein product is CASSVEGVISPLHF.

This clone was seen a handful of times. The chain carries TRBV5-4 and TRBJ2-7; tentative D call: TRBD2 (5 bases). Germline V gene sequence: CDR1 SGHNT, CDR2 YYREEE (reference sequence). This CDR3 contains 15 residues. V was shortened by 0 bases and J by 0 bases, with 10 bases between the two germline ends. CDR3 protein: CASSLEIGSSYEQYF. The CDR3 bases are TGTGCCAGCAGCTTGGAGATAGGGAGCTCCTACGAGCAGTACTTC.

The sample holds a few counts of this clone. The J gene is TRBJ1-5, the V gene TRBV3-1 (or the pseudogene TRBV3-2), with a possible D match to TRBD1 (5 bases). V lost 1 base and J 6 bases, leaving 13 bases between the germline ends. Looked up from germline, CDR1 is LGHDT and CDR2 is YNNKEL (reference sequence). This CDR3 comprises 15 residues. The CDR3 DNA sequence: TGTGCCAGCAGCCAAGCGACGGGGGTCGGTCAGCCCCAGCATTTT. Protein sequence: CASSQATGVGQPQHF.

This clone was seen a single time. The rearrangement links TRBV6-1 to TRBJ1-2; possibly TRBD1 for D (6 bases). Trimming shortened V by 0 bases and J by 0 bases, and 14 bases separated the two germline ends. The CDR3 is made up of 17 amino acids. Germline-derived CDR1 and CDR2 are MNHNS and SASEGT. CDR3 sequence reads: CASSEALPTGANYGYTF. CDR3 nucleotide sequence: TGTGCCAGCAGTGAAGCGCTTCCGACAGGCGCTAACTATGGCTACACCTTC.

V is TRBV11-2 and J is TRBJ1-5, with D maybe TRBD1 (5 bases). V dropped 5 bases and J dropped 0 bases, with 8 bases sitting between them. The CDR3 has 14 residues. Germline V lookup: CDR1 SGHAT, CDR2 FQNNGV. CDR3 loop: CASSQRGSNQPQHF. The CDR3 DNA is TGTGCCAGCAGCCAAAGGGGTAGCAATCAGCCCCAGCATTTT.

This sequence joins TRBV15 and TRBJ1-5, with a weak D call TRBD1 (6 bases). The CDR3 is 14 residues long. In germline, CDR1 is LNHNV, CDR2 YYDKDF (reference sequence). V was cut by 1 base and J by 4 bases, with 8 bases left in between. The CDR3 coding sequence is TGTGCCACCAGCAGAGCGAGGGGGAATCAGCCCCAGCATTTT. It translates to CATSRARGNQPQHF.

The chain uses TRBV6-6 and TRBJ1-5; 7 bases agree with TRBD1. V was pared by 3 bases and J by 4 bases, with 6 bases of the junction left unmatched. Germline loops: CDR1 MNHNY, CDR2 SVGAGI (reference sequence). The CDR3 covers 15 residues. This CDR3 is CASSYQGQPNQPQHF. CDR3 nucleotide sequence: TGTGCCAGCAGTTATCAGGGACAGCCAAATCAGCCCCAGCATTTT.

V is TRBV20-1 and J is TRBJ2-1, with 12 bases fitting TRBD2. Germline V gene data show CDR1 as DFQATT and CDR2 as SNEGSKA (reference sequence). V was clipped by 3 bases and J by 5 bases; unmatched bases: 8. This CDR3 is built from 16 residues. The CDR3 DNA reads as TGCAGTGCTAGTCTAGCGGGGGGGCTCCGCGACAATGAGCAGTTCTTC. It encodes CSASLAGGLRDNEQFF.

Only a few counts were recorded for this clone. This chain connects TRBV7-9 to TRBJ1-1, with no clear D. Trimming removed 3 bases at V and 5 bases at J, with 16 bases between. The CDR3 spans 15 residues. Germline assignment: CDR1 SEHNR and CDR2 FQNEAQ (reference sequence). As DNA, the CDR3 is TGTGCCAGCAGCTTGGGAGGGTCTGAAAGGACTGAAGCTTTCTTT. It specifies CASSLGGSERTEAFF.

V and J are TRBV7-2 and TRBJ1-1, with 7 bases identical to TRBD1. The J segment lost 5 bases and the V segment lost 4 bases, leaving 13 bases of the junction unmatched. The CDR3 spans 16 residues. The germline V gene has CDR1 SGHTA and CDR2 FQGNSA. The CDR3 loop is CASSSDLGTVSTEAFF. The CDR3 DNA sequence: TGTGCCAGCAGCTCAGACCTCGGGACAGTGTCGACTGAAGCTTTCTTT.

The J gene is TRBJ2-5, the V gene TRBV9; D not certain. Trimming shortened V by 0 bases and J by 0 bases, and 6 bases separated the two germline ends. CDR3 size: 14 residues. Germline CDR1 reads SGDLS; CDR2 reads YYNGEE. The CDR3 nucleotides read TGTGCCAGCAGCGTAGGACACAACCAAGAGACCCAGTACTTC. It translates to CASSVGHNQETQYF.

The CDR3 here is CASSLAGKKSTGELFF. The CDR3, as DNA: TGTGCCAGCAGCTTAGCCGGGAAGAAATCCACCGGGGAGCTGTTTTTT. The chain uses TRBV7-9 and TRBJ2-2; maybe TRBD2 (5 bases). Germline V lookup: CDR1 SEHNR, CDR2 FQNEAQ (reference sequence). This CDR3 contains 16 residues. Trimming shortened V by 0 bases and J by 4 bases, and 12 bases separated the two germline ends.

The chain joins TRBV28 to TRBJ1-2, with a tentative D call TRBD1 (6 bases). CDR3 length: 13 amino acids. Germline CDR1 MDHEN, CDR2 SYDVKM. With 2 bases removed from V and 5 bases from J, the gap between germline ends came to 9 bases. The CDR3 DNA reads TGTGCCAGCAGTTTAGACAGGCTTTATGGCTACACCTTC. Its translation is CASSLDRLYGYTF.

The chain joins TRBV5-4 to TRBJ1-5; 7 positions agree with TRBD1. There are 14 residues in the CDR3. CDR1 is SGHNT, CDR2 YYREEE, per germline (reference sequence). V was clipped by 6 bases and J by 1 base; unmatched bases: 4. The CDR3 sequence: CASTIGGSNQPQHF. DNA of the CDR3: TGTGCCAGCACCATAGGGGGCAGCAATCAGCCCCAGCATTTT.

This chain joins TRBV3-1 (or the pseudogene TRBV3-2) and TRBJ2-1; 8 nucleotides match TRBD1. Germline-derived CDR1 and CDR2 are LGHDT and YNNKEL (reference sequence). Trimming cost V 1 base and J 3 bases; bases outside gene matches: 5. This CDR3 is 16 amino acids long. The CDR3 loop is CASSQAGTGYYNEQFF. In DNA form, the CDR3 reads TGTGCCAGCAGCCAAGCAGGGACAGGCTACTACAATGAGCAGTTCTTC.

The gene calls are TRBV19 and TRBJ1-2; 8 positions match TRBD1. In germline, CDR1 is LNHDA, CDR2 SQIVND (reference sequence). The J segment lost 6 bases and the V segment lost 5 bases, leaving 8 bases of the junction unmatched. This CDR3 comprises 14 residues. This CDR3 reads CASSDPGQVNGYTF. The CDR3 DNA sequence: TGTGCCAGTAGTGATCCGGGACAGGTGAATGGCTACACCTTC.

This chain connects TRBV27 to TRBJ2-6; TRBD1 agrees at 8 bases. The trim removed 5 bases at V and 2 bases at J, leaving 8 bases unmatched. The CDR3 length is 17 residues. Germline V CDR1 and CDR2: MNHEY, SMNVEV (reference sequence). CDR3 sequence reads: CASSPGTGQAGANVLTF. As DNA, the CDR3 is TGTGCCAGCAGTCCAGGGACAGGCCAGGCTGGGGCCAACGTCCTGACTTTC.

This clone came up a few times. J is TRBJ1-5 and V is TRBV30, with TRBD1 identical over 10 bases. The CDR3 sequence is 16 residues long. The germline V gene encodes CDR1 GTSNPN and CDR2 SVGIG (reference sequence). V shed 0 bases and J 6 bases; nucleotides not matched to a gene: 8. The CDR3 sequence: CAWSVIGTGVSQPQHF. CDR3 coding DNA: TGTGCCTGGAGTGTAATAGGGACAGGGGTCAGTCAGCCCCAGCATTTT.

The chain couples TRBV5-1 to TRBJ2-4; 10 bases agree with TRBD2. The CDR3 loop spans 17 amino acids. Germline CDR1 SGHRS, CDR2 YFSETQ. With 0 bases clipped from V and 1 base from J, the junction kept 4 bases outside the gene matches. The chain's CDR3 is CASSLASGGDAKNIQYF. The CDR3 nucleotides are TGCGCCAGCAGCTTGGCTAGCGGGGGAGACGCCAAAAACATTCAGTACTTC.